This T cell receptor (beta chain) was captured by sequencing in a study of blood T cell repertoires in COVID-19. Study overall: COVID-19 samples collected from the United States, Italy and Spain covered acute and convalescent phases. The cDNA or gDNA used as material had been derived from T cells, B-cell-depleted T cells, or PBMCs.

In the authors' workflow: Reference gene primers were amplified, and this amplification served to estimate nucleated cell counts. Measured with immunoSEQ multiplex PCR; TCRdb has only the in-frame clones, and not every one. V, J and clone size are taken as reported in that table, and D and trimming were inferred from the DNA itself. Among more than 100,000 clones listed, over 75% were seen once. V gave up 3 bases and J gave up 2 bases; unmatched junction bases: 10. Germline lookup yields CDR1 DFQATT and CDR2 SNEGSKA (reference sequence). There are 15 residues in the CDR3. J is TRBJ2-7 and V is TRBV20-1; 7 bases are shared with TRBD2. The material sequenced was peripheral blood. The TCR originated in a man aged 80 or over with acute or convalescent COVID-19. The CDR3 loop reads CSASGGGVTTYEQYF. The CDR3 bases are TGCAGTGCTAGTGGGGGGGGAGTGACCACCTACGAGCAGTACTTC.